The clone carrying this TCR beta chain was detected only once. Its antigen is still unknown. Donors in the study were healthy people who gave bone marrow. The data derive from a study of cytomegalovirus exposure and HLA in healthy donors. Germline lookup yields CDR1 MNHEY and CDR2 SMNVEV (reference sequence). V shed 3 bases, J shed 5 bases, and the junction held 4 bases outside the gene matches. The CDR3 runs to 14 residues. The PCR contained 60 Vbeta and 13 Jbeta primers. Clones were read by immunoSEQ multiplex PCR, and TCRdb kept only the in-frame ones, dropping some. The data hold fewer than 120,000 clones, with over 65% observed a single time. Overall study results and limits: Most of the TCR beta V segments (in an earlier analysis) were productive either about 87% or about 30% of the time.

This sequence was found in a woman aged 25-40 years in good health and CMV-seronegative. The chain uses TRBV27 and TRBJ2-5, with 9 bases aligning to TRBD2. Material: PBMCs. In DNA form, the CDR3 reads TGTGCCAGCAGTTTTCTAGCGGGAACGGAGACCCAGTACTTC. Its translation: CASSFLAGTETQYF.